These 18 T cell receptor beta chains came from one sample sequenced in a study of T cells in localized non-small cell lung cancer. Repertoires were generated with immunoSEQ multiplex PCR, while TCRdb's copy carries only in-frame clones and drops some. Here the sample spans around 3,000 clones, under 35% being singletons. The sample here was lung tumor tissue, taken before any cancer treatment. The receptors come from a man aged 35 to 70 with stage I lung adenocarcinoma.

The genes are TRBV14 and TRBJ2-7, with TRBD1 identical over 9 bases. The germline CDR1 and CDR2 sequences are SGHDN and FVKESK. V shed 5 bases, J shed 3 bases, and the junction held 8 bases outside the gene matches. The length of the CDR3 is 15 residues. CDR3 DNA sequence: TGTGCCAGCAGCTTAGGACAGGGGACCTTCTACGAGCAGTACTTC. It codes for CASSLGQGTFYEQYF. The full variable domain, its missing parts supplied by reference TRBV14 and TRBJ2-7, is EAGVTQFPSHSVIEKGQTVTLRCDPISGHDNLYWYRRVMGKEIKFLLHFVKESKQDESGMPNNRFLAERTGGTYSTLKVQPAELEDSGVYFCASSLGQGTFYEQYFGPGTRLTVT.

This clone has only one observation. This sequence joins TRBV18 and TRBJ2-2, with 11 nucleotides matching TRBD2. The CDR3 totals 17 residues. The V gene's germline CDR1 is KGHSH and CDR2 LQKENI. V lost 3 bases, J lost 3 bases, and 6 bases stayed unmatched. The CDR3 nucleotides are TGTGCCAGCTCACCTAGCGGGGGGGCCATCGACACCGGGGAGCTGTTTTTT. Translated: CASSPSGGAIDTGELFF.

The J gene is TRBJ2-2, the V gene TRBV19; D is ambiguous. The ends were cut back, 7 bases at V and 0 bases at J, with 15 bases in the middle. The CDR3 spans 16 residues. Germline values: CDR1 LNHDA, CDR2 SQIVND (reference sequence). Here the CDR3 DNA reads TGTGCCAGTAACTGGGGTGTGCTATCGAACACCGGGGAGCTGTTTTTT. Its protein is CASNWGVLSNTGELFF.

By share, this clone counts as medium-sized (0.01 to 0.1%). This sequence joins TRBV6-8 and TRBJ1-1; possibly TRBD1 for D (5 bases). Trimming pared 6 bases from V and 1 base from J, leaving 12 bases between. This CDR3 region has 14 residues. Germline assignment: CDR1 MNHGY and CDR2 SAAAGT. The CDR3 region has the DNA TGTGCCAGCAGCAATTCGGGACGGAACACTGAAGCTTTCTTT. Translation gives CASSNSGRNTEAFF.

Only a few counts were recorded for this clone. V usage is TRBV6-8 and J usage is TRBJ2-3; D remains ambiguous. The CDR3 contains 14 residues. V was trimmed by 0 bases and J by 0 bases, leaving 4 bases between them. Germline-derived CDR1 and CDR2 are MNHGY and SAAAGT. CDR3 in DNA: TGTGCCAGCAGTTACTCAGATAGCACAGATACGCAGTATTTT. Residues: CASSYSDSTDTQYF.

The chain carries TRBV19 and TRBJ2-2; D not resolved. Germline V gene lookup returns CDR1 LNHDA and CDR2 SQIVND (reference sequence). Trimming left V 4 bases short and J 2 bases short, with 5 bases between. This CDR3 is built from 13 residues. The CDR3 is CASSNPNTGELFF. CDR3 nucleotide sequence: TGTGCCAGTAGTAATCCAAACACCGGGGAGCTGTTTTTT.

The genes are TRBV19 and TRBJ1-5, with a tentative D call TRBD1 (6 bases). This CDR3 comprises 14 residues. Germline CDR1 and CDR2: LNHDA and SQIVND (reference sequence). V lost 6 bases and J 1 base, leaving 10 bases between the germline ends. For the CDR3, the DNA is TGTGCCAGTAGCTTCGACAGGAGCAATCAGCCCCAGCATTTT. Its protein product is CASSFDRSNQPQHF.

This clone was recorded a few times. The V and J genes are TRBV11-3 and TRBJ2-2, with 9 positions matching TRBD1. CDR1 is SGHNT, CDR2 YENEEA, per germline. The CDR3 has 16 amino acids. With 4 bases clipped from V and 6 bases from J, the junction kept 9 bases outside the gene matches. This CDR3 is CASSWGDRVVAGELFF. In DNA form, the CDR3 reads TGTGCCAGCAGCTGGGGGGACAGGGTCGTCGCCGGGGAGCTGTTTTTT.

The chain has TRBV19 and TRBJ1-2, with 9 bases identical to TRBD1. V lost 1 base, J lost 6 bases, and 6 bases stayed unmatched. Germline V lookup: CDR1 LNHDA, CDR2 SQIVND (reference sequence). The CDR3 extends over 15 amino acids. CDR3 region: CASSIAGTGIHGYTF. The DNA of the CDR3 is TGTGCCAGTAGTATAGCGGGGACAGGGATACATGGCTACACCTTC.

V is TRBV11-3 and J is TRBJ2-1, with 10 bases identical to TRBD2. Per the germline V gene, CDR1 is SGHNT and CDR2 is YENEEA. The CDR3 extends over 16 amino acids. V shed 3 bases, J shed 5 bases, and the junction held 7 bases outside the gene matches. The chain's CDR3 is CASSFVSGGLNNEQFF. In nucleotides, the CDR3 is TGTGCCAGCAGCTTCGTTAGCGGGGGGCTTAACAATGAGCAGTTCTTC.

Only a few counts were recorded for this clone. CDR3 loop: CASSLVGLGAYSNQPQHF. In DNA, the CDR3 is TGTGCCAGCAGCTTAGTCGGGCTGGGGGCGTATAGCAATCAGCCCCAGCATTTT. The chain carries TRBV11-3 and TRBJ1-5; tentatively, D is TRBD1 (6 bases). The CDR3 is 18 amino acids. Germline CDR1 is SGHNT and CDR2 is YENEEA. The V and J ends lost 1 base and 0 bases respectively, with 16 bases between them.

The chain links TRBV10-3 to TRBJ1-5; TRBD1 agrees at 7 bases. CDR3 length: 13 amino acids. The germline CDR1 and CDR2 sequences are ENHRY and SYGVKD. Trimming at V came to 8 bases and at J to 6 bases, leaving 7 bases not matched to a gene. The CDR3 DNA follows: TGTGCCATCTCTCGAGACAGGGTTCAGCCCCAGCATTTT. It encodes CAISRDRVQPQHF.

The chain joins TRBV19 to TRBJ1-6; TRBD1 matches at 9 bases. From germline, CDR1 is LNHDA and CDR2 SQIVND (reference sequence). The CDR3 consists of 14 residues. V lost 9 bases to trimming and J lost 10 bases; unmatched junction nucleotides: 10. The CDR3 sequence: CASVPGQGKSPLHF. The CDR3 nucleotides read TGTGCCAGCGTCCCGGGACAGGGCAAGTCACCCCTCCACTTT.

In its sample, this clone ranks as medium-sized. This chain joins TRBV11-3 and TRBJ2-2; D gene uncertain. The germline V and J ends were trimmed by 3 bases and 0 bases, with 5 bases remaining between them. The CDR3 runs to 14 residues. Germline V lookup: CDR1 SGHNT, CDR2 YENEEA. CDR3 residues: CASSFWANTGELFF. CDR3 coding DNA: TGTGCCAGCAGCTTCTGGGCGAACACCGGGGAGCTGTTTTTT.

The sample holds a few counts of this clone. The chain has TRBV6-8 and TRBJ1-3; TRBD1 matches at 7 bases. The V gene's germline CDR1 is MNHGY and CDR2 SAAAGT. This CDR3 has 16 residues. V was pared by 2 bases and J by 0 bases, with 4 bases of the junction left unmatched. CDR3 nucleotide sequence: TGTGCCAGCAGTTACGTGACAGGGATCTCTGGAAACACCATATATTTT. Encoded protein: CASSYVTGISGNTIYF.

This clone was seen only a few times. This rearrangement joins TRBV14 to TRBJ1-2; TRBD1 matches at 8 bases. The CDR3 extends over 16 amino acids. The V segment lost 4 bases and the J segment 4 bases; nucleotides outside the gene matches: 11. Germline V gene lookup returns CDR1 SGHDN and CDR2 FVKESK. The CDR3 DNA sequence: TGTGCCAGCAGCCCCCCGTACCTGGACAGGGCCTATGGCTACACCTTC. Amino acid sequence: CASSPPYLDRAYGYTF. The complete variable domain, with remaining parts taken from reference TRBV14 and TRBJ1-2, reads EAGVTQFPSHSVIEKGQTVTLRCDPISGHDNLYWYRRVMGKEIKFLLHFVKESKQDESGMPNNRFLAERTGGTYSTLKVQPAELEDSGVYFCASSPPYLDRAYGYTFGSGTRLTVV.

This clone is medium-sized by share. The chain joins TRBV9 to TRBJ2-7; D is undetermined. V dropped 4 bases and J dropped 2 bases, with 7 bases sitting between them. This CDR3 spans 12 amino acids. Germline V gives CDR1 SGDLS, CDR2 YYNGEE. The DNA of the CDR3 is TGTGCCAGCAGCAGGGAAACCTACGAGCAGTACTTC. Its translation: CASSRETYEQYF. The complete variable domain, with remaining parts taken from reference TRBV9 and TRBJ2-7, reads DSGVTQTPKHLITATGQRVTLRCSPRSGDLSVYWYQQSLDQGLQFLIQYYNGEERAKGNILERFSAQQFPDLHSELNLSSLELGDSALYFCASSRETYEQYFGPGTRLTVT.

In this sample, this clone turned up once. V and J are TRBV19 and TRBJ1-2, with 9 bases matching TRBD1. Germline CDR1 is LNHDA and CDR2 is SQIVND (reference sequence). This CDR3 has 13 residues. DNA for the CDR3: TGTGCTACCGGCGGGACAGGGCCCTATGGCTACACCTTC. Translated: CATGGTGPYGYTF.